This T cell receptor (beta chain) derives from a study of response to subunit inactivated influenza vaccine. V lost 3 bases, J lost 2 bases, and 10 bases lay in between. CDR3 length equals 14 residues. Per germline, CDR1 SGHAT and CDR2 FQNNGV. TCRdb redid the calling of the RT-PCR reads with MiXCR, one entry per CDR3 protein. The table has approximately 300,000 distinct CDR3 sequences, about 20% seen once. Overall study findings and caveats: New T cells are recruited in small numbers by each seasonal influenza vaccination, according to the authors' suggestion.

This clonotype was observed many times. Its matching antigen is unknown. This TCR came from a man aged 50 to 75 who received an inactivated influenza vaccine. The rearrangement joins TRBV11-2 to TRBJ1-1, with D tentatively TRBD1 (5 bases). The source was PBMCs from blood, collected 21 months after vaccination. In DNA form, the CDR3 reads TGTGCCAGCAGCTTGACAGAAATTAACACTGAAGCTTTCTTT. Translated: CASSLTEINTEAFF. The full variable domain, rest sourced from reference TRBV11-2 and TRBJ1-1, is EAGVAQSPRYKIIEKRQSVAFWCNPISGHATLYWYQQILGQGPKLLIQFQNNGVVDDSQLPKDRFSAERLKGVDSTLKIQPAKLEDSAVYLCASSLTEINTEAFFGQGTRLTVV.